This is a list of T cell receptor beta chains from one sample in a study of shared clonotypes between healthy human individuals. Generated by immunoSEQ multiplex PCR, the TCRdb table keeps only in-frame clones and is missing some. Of about 2 million clones in the sample, 90% to 95% were seen once. Sequenced material: naive CD4+ T cells sorted from blood. The receptors derive from a man aged 18 to 30 in good health. Both conserved end residues are part of each CDR3. A D gene is named only where the DNA matches it firmly. Where a row states a size, it is once, few, many or the class of an expanded clone; other rows omit it.

d_gene,j_gene,v_gene,abundance,CDR3aa,CDR3nt
NA,TRBJ2-5,TRBV6-5,NA,CASRHAGAETQYF,TGTGCCAGCAGACATGCGGGGGCCGAGACCCAGTACTTC
NA,TRBJ2-3,TRBV28,NA,CASSRRRDTDTQYF,TGTGCCAGCAGTCGTCGACGGGACACAGATACGCAGTATTTT
NA,TRBJ2-7,TRBV6-5,NA,CASSYSEGQQYF,TGTGCCAGCAGTTACTCGGAGGGCCAGCAGTACTTC
TRBD1,TRBJ2-5,TRBV5-1,NA,CASSLQGQGAETQYF,TGCGCCAGCAGCTTGCAGGGACAGGGGGCCGAGACCCAGTACTTC
TRBD2,TRBJ2-3,TRBV7-9,NA,CASSLGGASTDTQYF,TGTGCCAGCAGCTTGGGAGGGGCGAGCACAGATACGCAGTATTTT
NA,TRBJ1-2,TRBV6-4,once,CASSDFCRDNNYGYTF,TGTGCCAGCAGTGACTTTTGCAGGGATAATAACTATGGCTACACCTTC
NA,TRBJ1-1,TRBV18,NA,CASSRLAGNEAFF,TGTGCCAGCTCTCGATTGGCAGGGAATGAAGCTTTCTTT
TRBD2,TRBJ2-2,TRBV4-1,NA,CASSHGLALSGELFF,TGCGCCAGCAGCCATGGACTAGCACTCTCCGGGGAGCTGTTTTTT
NA,TRBJ2-3,TRBV7-2,NA,CASSPSGTLKDTQYF,TGTGCCAGCAGCCCTAGTGGGACTTTAAAAGATACGCAGTATTTT
NA,TRBJ1-2,TRBV2,NA,CASSGSRVGGYTF,TGTGCCAGCAGTGGGAGCAGGGTAGGTGGCTACACCTTC
NA,TRBJ2-7,TRBV7-2,NA,CASSLVRTGLTSPSYEQYF,TGTGCCAGCAGCTTAGTTCGGACAGGTTTGACTAGCCCGAGCTACGAGCAGTACTTC
NA,TRBJ2-7,TRBV30,NA,CAWSSQAGEQYF,TGTGCCTGGAGTTCGCAAGCGGGCGAGCAGTACTTC
NA,TRBJ1-2,TRBV18,NA,CASSPAGLEYGYTF,TGTGCCAGCTCACCGGCAGGACTCGAATATGGCTACACCTTC
NA,TRBJ2-3,TRBV29-1,once,CSVGLERGTDTQYF,TGCAGCGTTGGGCTGGAGCGGGGCACAGATACGCAGTATTTT
NA,TRBJ2-2,TRBV18,NA,CASSPGAQNTGELFF,TGTGCCAGCTCACCAGGGGCCCAGAACACCGGGGAGCTGTTTTTT
TRBD2,TRBJ2-7,TRBV18,NA,CASSPRGLAGATYEQYF,TGTGCCAGCTCACCTCGAGGACTAGCGGGAGCAACCTACGAGCAGTACTTC
TRBD2,TRBJ2-7,TRBV11-2,NA,CASSLDRTSPIEQYF,TGTGCCAGCAGCTTAGACCGGACTAGCCCCATCGAGCAGTACTTC
NA,TRBJ2-3,TRBV2,NA,CASSELRAIFSTDTQYF,TGTGCCAGCAGTGAACTACGAGCGATATTCAGCACAGATACGCAGTATTTT
TRBD2,TRBJ2-1,TRBV7-2,NA,CASSRLAGGIYNEQFF,TGTGCCAGCAGCCGACTAGCGGGAGGGATCTACAATGAGCAGTTCTTC
NA,TRBJ1-6,TRBV6-5,NA,CASSYEAASYNSPLHF,TGTGCCAGCAGTTACGAGGCAGCCTCCTATAATTCACCCCTCCACTTT
NA,TRBJ2-7,TRBV5-1,many,CASSLGYEQYF,TGCGCCAGCAGCTTGGGCTACGAGCAGTACTTC
NA,TRBJ1-5,TRBV19,NA,CASSILAFGNQPQHF,TGTGCCAGTAGTATCTTGGCTTTTGGCAATCAGCCCCAGCATTTT
NA,TRBJ1-1,TRBV9,NA,CASSPQVGQTNTEAFF,TGTGCCAGCAGCCCCCAAGTAGGACAAACGAACACTGAAGCTTTCTTT
NA,TRBJ1-5,TRBV10-2,NA,CASSDGTGNQPQHF,TGCGCCAGCAGTGACGGCACCGGCAATCAGCCCCAGCATTTT
NA,TRBJ2-7,TRBV11-2,NA,CASSFPLAALSEQYF,TGTGCCAGCAGCTTCCCCCTCGCCGCTCTGAGCGAGCAGTACTTC
TRBD1,TRBJ2-3,TRBV7-2,once,CASPGQGGDTQYF,TGTGCTAGTCCGGGACAGGGTGGAGATACGCAGTATTTT
TRBD2,TRBJ2-7,TRBV10-3,once,CAIRGSGTYEQYF,TGTGCCATCAGGGGTAGCGGGACCTACGAGCAGTACTTC
NA,TRBJ1-3,TRBV6-5,NA,CASSYSGGGSGNTIYF,TGTGCCAGCAGTTACTCAGGCGGGGGATCGGGAAACACCATATATTTT
TRBD1,TRBJ2-3,TRBV10-3,NA,CAISGSSGGLSTDTQYF,TGTGCCATCAGTGGATCGTCAGGGGGCCTCAGCACAGATACGCAGTATTTT
NA,TRBJ2-2,TRBV6-6,once,CATLQLLTGELFF,TGTGCCACCTTACAACTCCTGACCGGGGAGCTGTTTTTT
TRBD1,TRBJ1-1,TRBV6-5,NA,CASNGAGGLAEAFF,TGTGCCAGCAATGGGGCAGGGGGCTTGGCTGAAGCTTTCTTT
NA,TRBJ1-4,TRBV28,NA,CASSVLRAATNEKLFF,TGTGCCAGCAGTGTTCTCCGGGCTGCAACTAATGAAAAACTGTTTTTT
NA,TRBJ2-5,TRBV5-4,NA,CASSLPLRQETQYF,TGTGCCAGCAGCTTGCCACTACGCCAAGAGACCCAGTACTTC
TRBD1,TRBJ1-6,TRBV5-1,NA,CASSRGQGEYNSPLHF,TGCGCCAGCAGCAGAGGACAGGGAGAATATAATTCACCCCTCCACTTT
NA,TRBJ2-3,TRBV5-8,NA,CASSLDAMGTDTQYF,TGTGCCAGCAGCCTGGACGCGATGGGCACAGATACGCAGTATTTT